This T cell receptor (beta chain) is from a study of early T cells in non-severe SARS-CoV-2 infection. Study summary: Whole-blood bulk RNA, unsorted, was sequenced, and chains were unpaired.

CDR3 length equals 18 residues. The V gene's germline CDR1 is LGHDT and CDR2 YNNKEL (reference sequence). The ends lost 2 bases at V and 4 bases at J; junction bases unmatched: 10. Attachment of unique molecular identifiers to individual cDNA molecules was performed. One entry per CDR3 protein, called by TCRdb with MiXCR from the 5' RACE reads. The sample contains under 70,000 distinct CDR3 sequences, under 15% of which appear only once. V gene TRBV3-1 combines with J gene TRBJ2-2; TRBD2 aligns across 10 bases. This receptor was taken from an adult who was a healthcare worker with PCR-confirmed SARS-CoV-2 infection or an uninfected control (not recorded which). Sequences were derived from whole blood, sampled at baseline. CDR3 sequence: CASSQKRTSGWGTGELFF. The CDR3 coding sequence is TGTGCCAGCAGCCAAAAACGGACTAGCGGATGGGGCACCGGGGAGCTGTTTTTT. Drawing the rest from reference TRBV3-1 and TRBJ2-2, the complete variable domain is DTAVSQTPKYLVTQMGNDKSIKCEQNLGHDTMYWYKQDSKKFLKIMFSYNNKELIINETVPNRFSPKSPDKAHLNLHINSLELGDSAVYFCASSQKRTSGWGTGELFFGEGSRLTVL.